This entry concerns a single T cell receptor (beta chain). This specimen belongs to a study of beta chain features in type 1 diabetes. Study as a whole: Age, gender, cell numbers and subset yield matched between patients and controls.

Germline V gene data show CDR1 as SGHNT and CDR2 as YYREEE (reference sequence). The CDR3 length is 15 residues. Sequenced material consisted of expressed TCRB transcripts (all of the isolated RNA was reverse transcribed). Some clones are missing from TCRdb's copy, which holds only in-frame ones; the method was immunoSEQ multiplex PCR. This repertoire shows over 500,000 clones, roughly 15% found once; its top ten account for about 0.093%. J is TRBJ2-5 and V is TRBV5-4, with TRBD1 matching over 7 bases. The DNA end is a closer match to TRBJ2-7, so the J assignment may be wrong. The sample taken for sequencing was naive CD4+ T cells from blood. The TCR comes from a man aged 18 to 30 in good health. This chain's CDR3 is CASSLLDRAEYEQYF. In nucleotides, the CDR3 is TGTGCCAGCAGCTTGCTTGACAGGGCCGAATACGAGCAGTACTTC.